This T cell receptor beta chain was identified in a study of shared clonotypes between healthy human individuals. Generated by immunoSEQ multiplex PCR, the TCRdb table keeps only in-frame clones and is missing some. The sample has 450,000 to 500,000 clones; roughly 80% are singletons. CDR1 is LNHDA, CDR2 SQIVND, per germline (reference sequence). This CDR3 contains 13 residues. V was shortened by 10 bases and J by 6 bases, with 16 bases between the two germline ends. The clonotype originates from a woman in her thirties or forties in good health. Some clones in this sample may be carry-over from other donors' samples. Sequenced input: PBMCs. The chain is built from TRBV19 and TRBJ1-5, with D hard to call. The CDR3 protein is CATSAQAGQPQHF. The CDR3 nucleotides read TGTGCCACTTCGGCCCAGGCGGGTCAGCCCCAGCATTTT.